The 25 T cell receptor beta chains in this list originate from one sample, sequenced in a study of blood T cell repertoires in COVID-19. The protocol was immunoSEQ multiplex PCR, while the TCRdb copy is restricted to in-frame clones and leaves out a portion. The sample holds 130,000 or so clones; approximately 90% are singletons and the top ten take approximately 2%. The specimen sequenced was peripheral blood. The receptors derive from a man between 70 and 80 years old with active COVID-19.

This clone appeared once. The V gene is TRBV28, the J gene TRBJ1-5; tentative D call: TRBD1 (5 bases). The CDR3 is made up of 14 amino acids. V was clipped by 5 bases and J by 6 bases, with 14 bases between them. Per the germline V gene, CDR1 is MDHEN and CDR2 is SYDVKM. In nucleotides, the CDR3 is TGTGCCAGCAGTCCAGGGAGGGTTGGTCAGCCCCAGCATTTT. It yields the protein CASSPGRVGQPQHF.

This clone was counted only a few times. The chain couples TRBV27 to TRBJ2-1, with 12 bases aligning to TRBD1. The junction had 3 bases not matched to a gene; V was cut back by 5 bases and J by 4 bases. Germline lookup yields CDR1 MNHEY and CDR2 SMNVEV (reference sequence). The CDR3 extends over 15 amino acids. The CDR3 DNA reads TGTGCCAGCAGTCCGGGACAGGGGGCTTACAATGAGCAGTTCTTC. Protein product: CASSPGQGAYNEQFF.

The V and J genes are TRBV28 and TRBJ1-2, with 8 bases identical to TRBD1. CDR1 and CDR2 (germline): MDHEN, SYDVKM. The CDR3 runs to 17 residues. Germline trimming cut 4 bases from V and 5 bases from J; bases unmatched to any gene: 15. The CDR3 sequence: CASSSRPGGRGRYGYTF. The CDR3 nucleotides are TGTGCCAGCAGTTCCCGACCGGGGGGCAGGGGGCGGTATGGCTACACCTTC.

The genes are TRBV27 and TRBJ2-7; 8 bases line up with TRBD2. Germline CDR1 reads MNHEY; CDR2 reads SMNVEV (reference sequence). The CDR3 has 14 residues. Trimming at V came to 6 bases and at J to 2 bases, leaving 6 bases not matched to a gene. Here the CDR3 reads CASSQLAAPYEQYF. The DNA for the CDR3 is TGTGCCAGCAGCCAACTAGCGGCCCCCTACGAGCAGTACTTC.

This clone was observed a single time. The chain recombines TRBV25-1 with TRBJ2-1; tentatively, D is TRBD1 (5 bases). Germline-derived CDR1 and CDR2 are MGHDK and SYGVNS. V was shortened by 3 bases and J by 4 bases, with 7 bases between the two germline ends. The CDR3 is 13 residues long. CDR3 coding DNA: TGTGCCAGCAGTGAGCAGGGATACAATGAGCAGTTCTTC. Amino acid sequence: CASSEQGYNEQFF.

The J gene is TRBJ2-7, the V gene TRBV19; 10 nucleotides align to TRBD2. The CDR3 has 14 amino acids. Losses at the gene ends were 5 bases for V and 2 bases for J; bases not matched to a gene: 3. Germline CDR1 and CDR2: LNHDA and SQIVND (reference sequence). CDR3 residues: CASSLAGGPYEQYF. CDR3 in DNA: TGTGCCAGTAGTTTAGCGGGAGGCCCCTACGAGCAGTACTTC.

Only a few counts were recorded for this clone. The chain carries TRBV6-5 and TRBJ1-1; 9 bases are shared with TRBD1. The trim removed 7 bases at V and 4 bases at J, leaving 7 bases unmatched. CDR3 length: 14 amino acids. Germline V CDR1 and CDR2: MNHEY, SVGAGI. For the CDR3, the DNA is TGTGCCAGCACAACCGGACAGGGGATCACTGAAGCTTTCTTT. Protein: CASTTGQGITEAFF.

The chain couples TRBV27 to TRBJ1-3; 12 nucleotides match TRBD1. CDR1 is MNHEY and CDR2 is SMNVEV in the germline V gene (reference sequence). The CDR3 runs to 14 residues. Trimming cost V 0 bases and J 16 bases; bases outside gene matches: 7. The CDR3, as DNA: TGTGCCAGCAGTTTATCTCCGGGACAGGGGGCATTGTATTTT. Translating it yields CASSLSPGQGALYF.

This clone was found once. The genes are TRBV2 and TRBJ2-1; tentative D call: TRBD2 (6 bases). With 8 bases removed from V and 8 bases from J, the gap between germline ends came to 19 bases. Germline assignment: CDR1 SNHLY and CDR2 FYNNEI. The CDR3 has 14 residues. DNA of the CDR3: TGTGCCAGCCAGCGGGCACCGGGTGGGGATGAGCAGTTCTTC. Protein product: CASQRAPGGDEQFF.

The rearrangement uses TRBV9 and TRBJ2-6, with unresolved D. Germline-derived CDR1 and CDR2 are SGDLS and YYNGEE. CDR3 length: 15 residues. V shed 6 bases and J shed 0 bases, with 10 bases lying between them. CDR3 in DNA: TGTGCCAGCACCCGACTCGACTCTGGGGCCAACGTCCTGACTTTC. Its protein is CASTRLDSGANVLTF.

CDR3: CSASPSLKNIQYF. CDR3 sequence (DNA): TGCAGTGCTAGTCCTAGCCTTAAAAACATTCAGTACTTC. The chain uses TRBV20-1 and TRBJ2-4, with D maybe TRBD2 (5 bases). Trimming pared 3 bases from V and 4 bases from J, leaving 10 bases between. The germline CDR1 and CDR2 sequences are DFQATT and SNEGSKA (reference sequence). CDR3 size: 13 residues.

The J gene is TRBJ1-6, the V gene TRBV6-5; D not certain. The CDR3 consists of 16 residues. Trimming pared 0 bases from V and 3 bases from J, leaving 9 bases between. In germline, CDR1 is MNHEY, CDR2 SVGAGI. The CDR3 protein is CASSYSLRFYNSPLHF. The DNA of the CDR3 is TGTGCCAGCAGTTACTCTCTGCGATTCTATAATTCACCCCTCCACTTT.

This clone has only a few counts. This chain uses TRBV2 with TRBJ2-2; 10 bases match TRBD2. Germline loops: CDR1 SNHLY, CDR2 FYNNEI. The ends lost 6 bases at V and 5 bases at J; junction bases unmatched: 6. CDR3 length: 15 residues. CDR3: CASRRLAGRTGELFF. The CDR3 bases are TGTGCCAGCAGAAGACTAGCGGGTCGGACCGGGGAGCTGTTTTTT.

In its sample, this clone was seen once. The chain employs TRBV30 and TRBJ1-2; the D is unclear. From germline, CDR1 is GTSNPN and CDR2 SVGIG (reference sequence). Trimming removed 2 bases at V and 8 bases at J, with 15 bases between. This CDR3 comprises 13 residues. The CDR3 protein is CAWSSDFKRGYTF. As DNA, the CDR3 is TGTGCCTGGAGTTCGGACTTCAAACGGGGCTACACCTTC.

The V gene is TRBV7-9, the J gene TRBJ1-5; D is unclear. V was clipped by 5 bases and J by 6 bases, with 11 bases between them. The CDR3 sequence is 13 residues long. Germline values: CDR1 SEHNR, CDR2 FQNEAQ (reference sequence). The CDR3: CASSRGIGQPQHF. The CDR3 bases are TGTGCCAGCAGCCGAGGAATTGGTCAGCCCCAGCATTTT.

This chain links TRBV5-8 with TRBJ1-6; a possible D gene is TRBD1 (6 bases). Germline values: CDR1 SGHTS, CDR2 YDEGEE. This CDR3 is built from 15 residues. V lost 5 bases, J lost 3 bases, and 12 bases lay in between. CDR3: CASRTTGIYNSPLHF. The CDR3 DNA follows: TGTGCCAGCAGGACCACAGGGATCTATAATTCACCCCTCCACTTT.

CDR3 region: CASSLDWTGYYEQYF. Written as DNA, the CDR3 is TGTGCCAGCAGCTTGGACTGGACAGGGTACTACGAGCAGTACTTC. The V call is TRBV5-8, the J call TRBJ2-7, with 8 positions matching TRBD1. This CDR3 is 15 amino acids long. The germline gives CDR1 SGHTS, CDR2 YDEGEE. Unmatched junction bases numbered 5, after V lost 0 bases and J lost 3 bases. The full variable domain, rest sourced from reference TRBV5-8 and TRBJ2-7, is EAGVTQSPTHLIKTRGQQATLRCSPISGHTSVYWYQQALGLGLQFLLWYDEGEERNRGNFPPRFSGRQFPNYSSELNVNALELEDSALYLCASSLDWTGYYEQYFGPGTRLTVT.

This sequence joins TRBV12-3 or TRBV12-4 and TRBJ2-2; a possible D gene is TRBD1 (5 bases). The CDR3 has 12 residues. Trimming took 6 bases from V and 4 from J, leaving 6 bases between them. CDR3 sequence: CASRTVTGELFF. The DNA for the CDR3 is TGTGCCAGCAGGACAGTCACCGGGGAGCTGTTTTTT.

This clone was found a few times. V and J are TRBV28 and TRBJ2-7; 8 bases agree with TRBD2. Trimming at V came to 5 bases and at J to 5 bases, leaving 11 bases not matched to a gene. CDR3 length: 15 amino acids. Germline V gene lookup returns CDR1 MDHEN and CDR2 SYDVKM. CDR3 bases: TGTGCCAGCAGTCCCCCGACCGGGGGGGTCCACGAGCAGTACTTC. Encoded protein: CASSPPTGGVHEQYF.

The chain couples TRBV28 to TRBJ2-7; 13 nucleotides line up with TRBD2. Germline V CDR1 and CDR2: MDHEN, SYDVKM. This CDR3 region has 14 residues. Trimming removed 6 bases from V and 4 bases from J; junction bases left unmatched: 3. In DNA form, the CDR3 reads TGTGCCAGCAGCCGGACTAGCGGGAGTTACGAGCAGTACTTC. Protein: CASSRTSGSYEQYF.

The gene calls are TRBV9 and TRBJ1-5; 7 bases map to TRBD1. Trimming cost V 3 bases and J 3 bases; bases outside gene matches: 12. CDR1 and CDR2 (germline): SGDLS, YYNGEE. CDR3 length: 17 residues. CDR3 nucleotides: TGTGCCAGCAGCGCAAGCCCGGACAGGTGGGACAATCAGCCCCAGCATTTT. This translates into CASSASPDRWDNQPQHF.

This chain joins TRBV18 and TRBJ2-3; D call uncertain. Trimming removed 5 bases from V and 2 bases from J, with 5 bases in between. This CDR3 contains 12 residues. CDR1 is KGHSH and CDR2 is LQKENI in the germline V gene. CDR3 sequence reads: CASSSFTDTQYF. In DNA, the CDR3 is TGTGCCAGCTCATCGTTCACAGATACGCAGTATTTT. Supplemented by reference TRBV18 and TRBJ2-3, the full variable domain reads NAGVMQNPRHLVRRRGQEARLRCSPMKGHSHVYWYRQLPEEGLKFMVYLQKENIIDESGMPKERFSAEFPKEGPSILRIQQVVRGDSAAYFCASSSFTDTQYFGPGTRLTVL.

The chain links TRBV19 to TRBJ1-1; 7 bases agree with TRBD1. The length of the CDR3 is 14 residues. In germline, CDR1 is LNHDA, CDR2 SQIVND (reference sequence). Trimming cost V 3 bases and J 3 bases; bases outside gene matches: 4. DNA of the CDR3: TGTGCCAGTAGTATCCGGCAGGGGGACACTGAAGCTTTCTTT. Translation gives CASSIRQGDTEAFF.

The V call is TRBV29-1, the J call TRBJ2-7; tentative D call: TRBD2 (7 bases). This CDR3 is built from 13 residues. Trimming cost V 7 bases and J 2 bases, with 15 bases left between them. CDR1 and CDR2 from the germline V gene are SQVTM and ANQGSEA. The CDR3 protein is CSGGRGAAYEQYF. The CDR3 DNA reads TGCAGCGGGGGCCGGGGGGCGGCCTACGAGCAGTACTTC.

The V gene is TRBV30, the J gene TRBJ2-5; D not certain. Looked up from germline, CDR1 is GTSNPN and CDR2 is SVGIG (reference sequence). CDR3 length: 13 amino acids. Trimming stripped 2 bases from V and 4 bases from J, with 11 bases between. Here the CDR3 reads CAWSKRSGETQYF. CDR3 nucleotide sequence: TGTGCCTGGAGTAAAAGGTCGGGAGAGACCCAGTACTTC.